This T cell receptor (delta chain) derives from a study of γδ T cells in repeated Plasmodium falciparum infection. As for this clone: TCRdb's protein for this DNA is that of a much larger clone and differs from the translation at residue 10, likely a read error; the protein shown is the DNA translation.

TCRdb re-analyzed the multiplex PCR reads via CATT. The sample includes roughly 90,000 delta-chain clones, approximately 1.5% of them seen just once. The CDR3 covers 15 residues. With 1 base clipped from V and 7 bases from J, the junction kept 13 bases outside the gene matches. From germline, CDR1 is TVYSNPD and CDR2 GDNSRS (reference sequence). Flow sorting of PBMC yielded separate Vgamma9/Vdelta2+ and Vdelta2-negative gammadelta T cell populations for bulk repertoire analysis. The V and J genes are TRDV3 and TRDJ1, with TRDD3 matching over 9 bases. Germline matching of the DNA provided the J gene here, since TCRdb leaves it blank. This receptor was obtained from a pool of human donors (malaria-infected and uninfected, not separated). Sequencing was performed on gamma-delta T cells from blood. CDR3: CAFMVRTGGDAKLIF. The CDR3 DNA reads as TGTGCCTTTATGGTCCGTACTGGGGGAGACGCTAAACTCATCTTT.